The 28 T cell receptor beta chains in this list originate from one sample, sequenced in a study of blood T cells in healthy people across ages. For the second PCR, which ran for 7 to 11 cycles, a sample-barcoded 5' primer and a J-beta primer mix were used. TCRdb re-called the 5' RACE reads with MiXCR, one entry per CDR3 protein. The table records about 1.4 million distinct CDR3 sequences, around 59% of them present only once. The sample consisted of blood. These receptors were collected from a young man in good health.

This clonotype was observed a handful of times. The rearrangement uses TRBV10-3 and TRBJ2-1, with unresolved D. Germline CDR1 is ENHRY and CDR2 is SYGVKD. Deletions cut 7 bases from V and 8 bases from J, with 24 bases between. This CDR3 contains 16 residues. CDR3 bases: TGTGCCATCACCCAAAGGTTCGCTACCCGGAGCGATGAGCAGTTCTTC. Amino acid sequence: CAITQRFATRSDEQFF.

The chain employs TRBV6-1 and TRBJ1-2; 7 positions match TRBD1. CDR1 is MNHNS, CDR2 SASEGT, per germline. The length of the CDR3 is 14 residues. V shed 1 base, J shed 4 bases, and the junction held 3 bases outside the gene matches. CDR3 loop: CASSEGGTAYGYTF. For the CDR3, the DNA is TGTGCCAGCAGTGAAGGGGGGACAGCCTATGGCTACACCTTC.

V usage is TRBV12-5 and J usage is TRBJ2-7, with TRBD2 matching over 8 bases. This CDR3 region has 15 residues. CDR1 is LGHNT and CDR2 is FRNRAP in the germline V gene. J was trimmed by 3 bases and V by 0 bases; bases with no gene match: 4. The chain's CDR3 is CASGLVLSGSYEQYF. Here the CDR3 DNA reads TGTGCTAGTGGTTTGGTACTGAGCGGGAGCTACGAGCAGTACTTC.

The chain has TRBV29-1 and TRBJ2-2, with 8 bases that match TRBD2. The CDR3 has 14 amino acids. The J segment lost 3 bases and the V segment lost 4 bases, leaving 4 bases of the junction unmatched. From germline, CDR1 is SQVTM and CDR2 ANQGSEA. CDR3 DNA: TGCAGCGTTGCTCTAGCGGGCTACACCGGGGAGCTGTTTTTT. This sequence encodes CSVALAGYTGELFF.

In this sample, this clonotype turned up many times. This rearrangement joins TRBV20-1 to TRBJ2-6; D not certain. This CDR3 has 14 residues. Trimming pared 0 bases from V and 4 bases from J, leaving 7 bases between. Germline CDR1 is DFQATT and CDR2 is SNEGSKA (reference sequence). The CDR3 sequence is CSARDIAGANVLTF. The DNA of the CDR3 is TGCAGTGCTAGAGACATCGCCGGGGCCAACGTCCTGACTTTC.

The chain has TRBV27 and TRBJ2-1; TRBD1 matches 8 bases. Germline V gene data show CDR1 as MNHEY and CDR2 as SMNVEV (reference sequence). CDR3 length: 17 residues. With 2 bases clipped from V and 2 bases from J, the junction kept 8 bases outside the gene matches. The CDR3 coding sequence is TGTGCCAGCAGTTTACGATTAGGGACAGGCACCTACAATGAGCAGTTCTTC. Translated: CASSLRLGTGTYNEQFF.

The DNA for the CDR3 is TGCAGTGCTACACAATCGCGTCAGCCCCAGCATTTT. Translating gives CSATQSRQPQHF. This chain uses TRBV20-1 with TRBJ1-5; D call uncertain. This CDR3 is built from 12 residues. The germline V and J ends were trimmed by 4 bases and 6 bases, with 10 bases remaining between them. The germline CDR1 and CDR2 sequences are DFQATT and SNEGSKA (reference sequence).

In its sample, this clonotype was seen many times. V is TRBV20-1 and J is TRBJ2-7; TRBD1 or TRBD2 may be the D gene (5 bases each). Trimming removed 3 bases from V and 0 bases from J, with 12 bases in between. The CDR3 has 14 residues. Germline V lookup: CDR1 DFQATT, CDR2 SNEGSKA (reference sequence). The CDR3, as DNA: TGCAGTGCTAGCGGTGGGGGAAGCTCCTACGAGCAGTACTTC. Translating it yields CSASGGGSSYEQYF.

The chain is built from TRBV2 and TRBJ2-1; no reliable D call. V was cut by 6 bases and J by 10 bases, with 4 bases left in between. Germline V gene data show CDR1 as SNHLY and CDR2 as FYNNEI. The CDR3 is 9 residues long. CDR3 DNA sequence: TGTGCCAGCAGGAAAGAGCAGTTCTTC. It translates to CASRKEQFF. The full variable domain, in which reference TRBV2 and TRBJ2-1 provide the parts outside the CDR3, is EPEVTQTPSHQVTQMGQEVILRCVPISNHLYFYWYRQILGQKVEFLVSFYNNEISEKSEIFDDQFSVERPDGSNFTLKIRSTKLEDSAMYFCASRKEQFFGPGTRLTVL.

The genes are TRBV12-3 or TRBV12-4 and TRBJ2-5, with TRBD2 as a possible D gene (5 bases). V was trimmed by 3 bases and J by 5 bases, leaving 13 bases between them. This CDR3 is 14 amino acids long. DNA for the CDR3: TGTGCCAGCAGTTTGAGGGCAGCTATGGAGACCCAGTACTTC. It specifies CASSLRAAMETQYF.

V and J are TRBV28 and TRBJ2-7; the match to TRBD1 covers 7 bases. The CDR3 is 18 amino acids. Germline CDR1 reads MDHEN; CDR2 reads SYDVKM. After removal of 2 bases from V and 6 bases from J, the junction contained 19 bases not matched to a gene. The CDR3 coding sequence is TGTGCCAGCAGTTTACCCCTCGACAGGGAATACACGCTGGGCGAGCAGTACTTC. This encodes CASSLPLDREYTLGEQYF.

The V and J genes are TRBV2 and TRBJ2-7; TRBD2 aligns across 11 bases. Trimming cost V 7 bases and J 4 bases; bases outside gene matches: 6. This CDR3 has 14 residues. Germline loops: CDR1 SNHLY, CDR2 FYNNEI. CDR3 protein: CASMKLAGEYEQYF. The CDR3 nucleotides read TGTGCCAGCATGAAACTAGCGGGAGAGTACGAGCAGTACTTC.

This chain uses TRBV12-3 or TRBV12-4 with TRBJ2-6; D not resolved. Trimming pared 6 bases from V and 0 bases from J, leaving 9 bases between. The CDR3 is 15 amino acids. The CDR3 DNA sequence: TGTGCCAGCAGGGCCGCAAACTCTGGGGCCAACGTCCTGACTTTC. This encodes CASRAANSGANVLTF.

This chain connects TRBV29-1 to TRBJ2-1, with 8 positions matching TRBD2. CDR1 and CDR2 (germline): SQVTM, ANQGSEA. This CDR3 contains 15 residues. J gave up 11 bases and V 6 bases, and 18 bases lay outside the gene matches. The CDR3 DNA reads as TGCAGCGTCACACCGGGACTAGGAACGTGGGTTAAGCAGTTCTTC. Translated, it gives CSVTPGLGTWVKQFF.

The chain is built from TRBV7-2 and TRBJ2-1, with a weak D call TRBD2 (6 bases). Per germline, CDR1 SGHTA and CDR2 FQGNSA. With 4 bases removed from V and 2 bases from J, the gap between germline ends came to 15 bases. The CDR3 is 16 amino acids. CDR3 in DNA: TGTGCCAGCAGCTCGAGAGGAGGGAGAACCTACAATGAGCAGTTCTTC. Translated, it gives CASSSRGGRTYNEQFF.

This clonotype turned up a few times. The chain is built from TRBV4-1 and TRBJ2-3; D is unresolved. The CDR3 has 13 residues. V lost 1 base and J 4 bases, leaving 6 bases between the germline ends. CDR1 and CDR2 from the germline V gene are MGHRA and YSYEKL. In DNA, the CDR3 is TGCGCCAGCAGCCAAGTTACGGCAGATACGCAGTATTTT. As protein: CASSQVTADTQYF.

This clonotype was detected only a few times. The chain uses TRBV5-1 and TRBJ2-1; D may be TRBD1 or TRBD2 (6 bases each). Germline assignment: CDR1 SGHRS and CDR2 YFSETQ. This CDR3 has 15 residues. V was pared by 0 bases and J by 8 bases, with 15 bases between. Here the CDR3 reads CASSLAGASGYEQFF. The CDR3 DNA reads TGCGCCAGCAGCTTGGCGGGGGCGAGTGGCTATGAGCAGTTCTTC. Full variable domain (outside the CDR3, taken from reference TRBV5-1 and TRBJ2-1): KAGVTQTPRYLIKTRGQQVTLSCSPISGHRSVSWYQQTPGQGLQFLFEYFSETQRNKGNFPGRFSGRQFSNSRSEMNVSTLELGDSALYLCASSLAGASGYEQFFGPGTRLTVL.

Only a few counts were recorded for this clonotype. This chain joins TRBV29-1 and TRBJ2-7; 11 positions match TRBD1. CDR3 length: 13 amino acids. V gave up 7 bases and J gave up 1 base; unmatched junction bases: 3. Germline CDR1 reads SQVTM; CDR2 reads ANQGSEA. The CDR3 DNA sequence: TGCAGCGGCCGGGACAGGGGGTCCTACGAGCAGTACTTC. Its protein product is CSGRDRGSYEQYF.

The chain carries TRBV6-5 and TRBJ2-7; D is unresolved. Germline CDR1 MNHEY, CDR2 SVGAGI. The CDR3 is 15 amino acids. The V and J ends lost 6 bases and 7 bases respectively, with 22 bases between them. The CDR3 spells CASSTLTSPWREQYF. The CDR3 DNA sequence: TGTGCCAGCAGCACCTTGACTTCCCCGTGGAGAGAGCAGTACTTC.

The DNA for the CDR3 is TGTGCCAGCAGTTTGCGGACAGGGGGCTTTAGTGACTACGAGCAGTACTTC. Amino acid sequence: CASSLRTGGFSDYEQYF. The chain is built from TRBV6-5 and TRBJ2-7; 11 bases are a match to TRBD1. Per germline, CDR1 MNHEY and CDR2 SVGAGI. CDR3 length equals 17 residues. The trim removed 4 bases at V and 3 bases at J, leaving 11 bases unmatched.

This sequence joins TRBV11-2 and TRBJ1-2; 7 nucleotides align to TRBD1. The CDR3 extends over 16 amino acids. Germline V gene data show CDR1 as SGHAT and CDR2 as FQNNGV. Trimming removed 0 bases from V and 4 bases from J; junction bases left unmatched: 8. The CDR3 protein is CASSLEYGTAFYGYTF. DNA of the CDR3: TGTGCCAGCAGCTTAGAGTATGGGACAGCCTTCTATGGCTACACCTTC.

This chain links TRBV9 with TRBJ2-2, with D possibly matching TRBD2 (6 bases). This CDR3 contains 16 residues. V was cut by 0 bases and J by 2 bases, with 11 bases left in between. CDR1 and CDR2 from the germline V gene are SGDLS and YYNGEE. CDR3 protein: CASSVEAGYNTGELFF. The CDR3 bases are TGTGCCAGCAGCGTAGAGGCGGGGTATAACACCGGGGAGCTGTTTTTT.

The chain links TRBV3-1 to TRBJ1-1; D is unclear. The germline gives CDR1 LGHDT, CDR2 YNNKEL (reference sequence). V lost 4 bases, J lost 5 bases, and 14 bases lay in between. This CDR3 comprises 14 residues. CDR3 in DNA: TGTGCCAGCAGCCTTCAGGTGGGTGGAACTGAAGCTTTCTTT. This gives the protein CASSLQVGGTEAFF.

CDR3 nucleotides: TGTGCCAGCAGTGAAGCGCGACTAGCCCACGAGCAGTACTTC. It encodes CASSEARLAHEQYF. V usage is TRBV2 and J usage is TRBJ2-7; the match to TRBD2 covers 7 bases. The CDR3 contains 14 residues. Germline CDR1 is SNHLY and CDR2 is FYNNEI. The trim removed 0 bases at V and 5 bases at J, leaving 4 bases unmatched.

This clonotype was picked up a small number of times. V gene TRBV2 combines with J gene TRBJ1-1; 9 bases line up with TRBD1. Looked up from germline, CDR1 is SNHLY and CDR2 is FYNNEI. The CDR3 sequence is 14 residues long. The junction had 13 bases not matched to a gene; V was cut back by 11 bases and J by 6 bases. CDR3 sequence (DNA): TGTGCCCTCAGCTCCGGACAGGGGCCGCCTGAAGCTTTCTTT. Residues: CALSSGQGPPEAFF.

This clonotype showed up just once. The chain employs TRBV7-9 and TRBJ1-4, with D possibly being TRBD1 (5 bases). The germline CDR1 and CDR2 sequences are SEHNR and FQNEAQ (reference sequence). V lost 2 bases and J lost 5, with 9 bases in between. The CDR3 extends over 14 amino acids. CDR3 region: CASSLIGENEKLFF. The CDR3 DNA follows: TGTGCCAGCAGCTTAATAGGGGAGAATGAAAAACTGTTTTTT.

The genes are TRBV21-1 and TRBJ1-6; the D call in the table, TRBD1, was not verified against the DNA. TRBV21-1 is noted as a pseudogene. This CDR3 spans 15 amino acids. The CDR3 bases are TGTGCCAGCAAACCTGAGGGGGCGGGAAATTCACCCCTCCACTTT. It encodes CASKPEGAGNSPLHF.

The chain is built from TRBV6-1 and TRBJ1-3; D is unresolved. Germline V gives CDR1 MNHNS, CDR2 SASEGT. V lost 1 base to trimming and J lost 9 bases, with 10 bases between them. CDR3 size: 13 residues. CDR3 in DNA: TGTGCCAGCAGTGAAGTTCCCCTTGGCACCATATATTTT. Amino acid sequence: CASSEVPLGTIYF.